These 21 T cell receptor beta chains were all obtained from the same sample, sequenced in a study of human T cells and chemical hapten exposure. TCRdb called the RACE reads again in MiXCR, with one record for every CDR3 protein. The table has 360,000 or so distinct CDR3 sequences, around 6% seen once. Time point of the sample: patch test 2, 6 weeks after DPC sensitization. Treatment described: therapeutic diphenylcyclopropenone sensitization with weekly scalp DPC. The starting material was whole blood, obtained in connection with sensitization to the hapten diphenylcyclopropenone (DPC). These receptor sequences come from a woman aged 18-35 years with alopecia areata. Some clones in this sample may be carry-over from other donors' samples.

This clonotype was observed a few times. J is TRBJ2-5 and V is TRBV6-5, with 8 bases aligning to TRBD2. The CDR3 consists of 16 residues. CDR1 and CDR2 from the germline V gene are MNHEY and SVGAGI. V shed 6 bases and J 3 bases; nucleotides not matched to a gene: 12. For the CDR3, the DNA is TGTGCCAGCAGAAAGAGAGCGGGGGCCAGGGAAGAGACCCAGTACTTC. As protein: CASRKRAGAREETQYF.

This clonotype was seen many times. The gene calls are TRBV12-3 or TRBV12-4 and TRBJ1-1, with D perhaps matching TRBD1 (5 bases). V lost 6 bases to trimming and J lost 5 bases, with 22 bases between them. The CDR3 length is 16 residues. The CDR3 loop is CASSLPGWQGVTEAFF. In nucleotides, the CDR3 is TGTGCCAGCAGCCTGCCGGGGTGGCAGGGAGTGACTGAAGCTTTCTTT.

This clonotype occurred many times. The chain has TRBV20-1 and TRBJ2-1; 9 bases map to TRBD1. CDR1 is DFQATT and CDR2 is SNEGSKA in the germline V gene (reference sequence). The CDR3 totals 16 residues. The J segment lost 2 bases and the V segment lost 6 bases, leaving 11 bases of the junction unmatched. CDR3 nucleotides: TGCAGTGCCCTCCCCACAGGGGGCATCCCCTACAATGAGCAGTTCTTC. This translates into CSALPTGGIPYNEQFF.

There are many counts of this clonotype. The chain uses TRBV24-1 and TRBJ1-5; TRBD1 is a possible D gene (5 bases). The CDR3 is 14 amino acids. The V and J ends lost 2 bases and 3 bases respectively, with 7 bases between them. Germline V lookup: CDR1 KGHDR, CDR2 SFDVKD. In DNA form, the CDR3 reads TGTGCCACCAGTGATTACGGGACCAATCAGCCCCAGCATTTT. Translation gives CATSDYGTNQPQHF.

A few counts support this clonotype. The chain combines TRBV5-1 with TRBJ1-4; D is perhaps TRBD1 (6 bases). CDR1 SGHRS and CDR2 YFSETQ come from the germline V gene. Trimming stripped 0 bases from V and 1 base from J, with 13 bases between. The CDR3 is made up of 17 amino acids. The CDR3 loop is CASSLEGRGGTNEKLFF. In nucleotides, the CDR3 is TGCGCCAGCAGCTTGGAGGGCAGGGGAGGAACTAATGAAAAACTGTTTTTT.

The J gene is TRBJ2-1, the V gene TRBV28; D is unresolved. The CDR3 is 14 residues long. Germline-derived CDR1 and CDR2 are MDHEN and SYDVKM. Trimming shortened V by 1 base and J by 1 base, and 5 bases separated the two germline ends. The CDR3: CASSLSGSYNEQFF. The CDR3 DNA sequence: TGTGCCAGCAGTTTATCAGGTTCCTACAATGAGCAGTTCTTC.

Many counts were recorded for this clonotype. The CDR3 DNA follows: TGCGCCAGCAGCTCCCCAAACGGGGTCGAGCAGTACTTC. Translated, it gives CASSSPNGVEQYF. The J gene is TRBJ2-7, the V gene TRBV5-1, with a tentative D call TRBD2 (5 bases). Trimming shortened V by 3 bases and J by 6 bases, and 13 bases separated the two germline ends. CDR3 size: 13 residues. Germline V CDR1 and CDR2: SGHRS, YFSETQ. The entire variable domain, with the rest obtained from reference TRBV5-1 and TRBJ2-7, is as follows: KAGVTQTPRYLIKTRGQQVTLSCSPISGHRSVSWYQQTPGQGLQFLFEYFSETQRNKGNFPGRFSGRQFSNSRSEMNVSTLELGDSALYLCASSSPNGVEQYFGPGTRLTVT.

This clonotype showed up just a few times. This chain joins TRBV4-3 and TRBJ2-1, with D perhaps matching TRBD2 (5 bases). V lost 1 base, J lost 8 bases, and 9 bases lay in between. CDR1 is LGHNA, CDR2 YSLEER, per germline. The CDR3 totals 13 residues. CDR3 residues: CASSQADGDEQFF. The CDR3 nucleotides read TGCGCCAGCAGCCAAGCAGACGGGGATGAGCAGTTCTTC.

There are many counts of this clonotype. V gene TRBV29-1 combines with J gene TRBJ1-4; D remains unclear. CDR1 and CDR2 from the germline V gene are SQVTM and ANQGSEA. The CDR3 runs 13 residues. Trimming removed 4 bases from V and 8 bases from J, with 14 bases in between. In DNA, the CDR3 is TGCAGCGTTGCCCGCCTTAGAGGGGAAAAACTGTTTTTT. Translated: CSVARLRGEKLFF.

This clonotype has ten or more counts. CDR3 region: CASSLEGVGTEAFF. In nucleotides, the CDR3 is TGTGCCAGCAGCTTAGAGGGGGTGGGCACTGAAGCTTTCTTT. V usage is TRBV7-6 and J usage is TRBJ1-1; a weak D match, TRBD1 (6 bases). This CDR3 spans 14 amino acids. Germline V CDR1 and CDR2: SGHVS, FNYEAQ. V was clipped by 1 base and J by 4 bases, with 10 bases between them.

The chain combines TRBV6-1 with TRBJ2-5, with D hard to call. Germline V gives CDR1 MNHNS, CDR2 SASEGT. This CDR3 region has 13 residues. V was clipped by 6 bases and J by 2 bases, with 10 bases between them. For the CDR3, the DNA is TGTGCCAGCAGGCCCGACCCTCAAGAGACCCAGTACTTC. Residues: CASRPDPQETQYF.

The rearrangement links TRBV6-6 to TRBJ1-6, with a weak D call TRBD1 (5 bases). Trimming shortened V by 4 bases and J by 4 bases, and 20 bases separated the two germline ends. Germline V CDR1 and CDR2: MNHNY, SVGAGI (reference sequence). The length of the CDR3 is 18 residues. CDR3 in DNA: TGTGCCAGCAGTTCCGGCACAGGTCTGCTCTCGTATAATTCACCCCTCCACTTT. Protein: CASSSGTGLLSYNSPLHF.

V and J are TRBV18 and TRBJ2-7; TRBD1 matches at 9 bases. The junction had 5 bases not matched to a gene; V was cut back by 3 bases and J by 5 bases. Germline CDR1 is KGHSH and CDR2 is LQKENI. The length of the CDR3 is 14 residues. This CDR3 is CASSPGTGKDEQYF. DNA for the CDR3: TGTGCCAGCTCACCCGGGACAGGGAAGGACGAGCAGTACTTC.

This clonotype was observed at least ten times. This chain joins TRBV6-6 and TRBJ1-6, with a possible D match to TRBD1 (5 bases). The CDR3 has 15 residues. The V gene lost 2 bases and the J gene lost 7 bases, with 12 bases spanning the gap. Germline CDR1 is MNHNY and CDR2 is SVGAGI (reference sequence). The CDR3 bases are TGTGCCAGCAGTTACCGGGGCGCGGGCAATTCACCCCTCCACTTT. Translated: CASSYRGAGNSPLHF.

This clonotype was counted many times. This rearrangement joins TRBV12-3 or TRBV12-4 to TRBJ1-6; perhaps TRBD1 as D (6 bases). This CDR3 has 15 amino acids. V was trimmed by 4 bases and J by 10 bases, leaving 17 bases between them. The CDR3 loop is CASSYRTGKGSPLHF. The CDR3 nucleotides are TGTGCCAGCAGTTACAGAACAGGGAAAGGATCACCCCTCCACTTT.

This clonotype came up many times. The chain couples TRBV12-3 or TRBV12-4 to TRBJ1-5; D call uncertain. V was trimmed by 4 bases and J by 6 bases, leaving 16 bases between them. This CDR3 comprises 15 residues. The CDR3 region is CASSSSLQPSQPQHF. In DNA form, the CDR3 reads TGTGCCAGCAGTTCCTCCCTACAGCCCAGTCAGCCCCAGCATTTT.

This clonotype was recorded at least ten times. The CDR3 coding sequence is TGTGCCAGCAGCCCTCCGACTAGCGGGCCGGACACAGATACGCAGTATTTT. As protein: CASSPPTSGPDTDTQYF. The chain couples TRBV3-1 to TRBJ2-3; 10 bases map to TRBD2. The V gene's germline CDR1 is LGHDT and CDR2 YNNKEL (reference sequence). Germline trimming cut 4 bases from V and 2 bases from J; bases unmatched to any gene: 9. CDR3 length: 17 amino acids.

This clonotype came up many times. V usage is TRBV28 and J usage is TRBJ1-6; 8 bases map to TRBD1. The length of the CDR3 is 13 residues. After removal of 8 bases from V and 8 bases from J, the junction contained 5 bases not matched to a gene. Germline loops: CDR1 MDHEN, CDR2 SYDVKM. CDR3 protein: CASHPQGDSPLHF. DNA of the CDR3: TGTGCCAGCCATCCACAGGGGGATTCACCCCTCCACTTT. The full variable domain, rest sourced from reference TRBV28 and TRBJ1-6, is DVKVTQSSRYLVKRTGEKVFLECVQDMDHENMFWYRQDPGLGLRLIYFSYDVKMKEKGDIPEGYSVSREKKERFSLILESASTNQTSMYLCASHPQGDSPLHFGNGTRLTVT.

This clonotype has a handful of counts. This chain connects TRBV13 to TRBJ1-1; D is perhaps TRBD1 (5 bases). Trimming removed 3 bases from V and 3 bases from J, with 20 bases in between. Germline loops: CDR1 PRHDT, CDR2 FYEKMQ (reference sequence). This CDR3 comprises 17 residues. As DNA, the CDR3 is TGTGCCAGCAGCTTGTTTAGGAGGGGAGGTCGATACACTGAAGCTTTCTTT. This codes for CASSLFRRGGRYTEAFF.

The chain links TRBV6-5 to TRBJ1-5; 8 positions match TRBD1. The V gene end was trimmed by 4 bases and the J gene end by 1 base; junction bases not matched to a gene: 21. This CDR3 region has 21 residues. CDR1 MNHEY and CDR2 SVGAGI come from the germline V gene. This CDR3 is CASSSRWPTNRQGLSNQPQHF. CDR3 coding DNA: TGTGCCAGCAGTTCACGCTGGCCGACAAATAGACAGGGGCTGAGCAATCAGCCCCAGCATTTT.

This clonotype was recorded many times. V gene TRBV6-2 or TRBV6-3 combines with J gene TRBJ1-1; unclear D gene. The CDR3 consists of 17 residues. V was shortened by 0 bases and J by 4 bases, with 18 bases between the two germline ends. Germline V gives CDR1 MNHEY, CDR2 SVGEGT. The CDR3 sequence is CASSYSRWAVSTTEAFF. The DNA of the CDR3 is TGTGCCAGCAGTTACTCGAGATGGGCCGTTTCGACCACTGAAGCTTTCTTT.